Listed here are 4 T cell receptor beta chains from one sample, sequenced in a study of Ad26.COV2.S vaccination and SARS-CoV-2 variants. The treatment is: roughly 19 received Ad26.COV2.S at low or high dose, single or two shots; about 5 received placebo; per-sample allocation not given. Sampling took place 63 days after the first vaccine or placebo injection. Clones were read by immunoSEQ multiplex PCR, and TCRdb kept only the in-frame ones, dropping some. In the table there are roughly 350,000 clones, roughly 87% of which are singletons. The specimen comprised peripheral blood, sampled in a trial of Ad26.COV2.S vaccine versus placebo. The origin of the receptors is a person between 18 and 65 years old who received the Ad26.COV2.S COVID-19 vaccine or a placebo.

The chain uses TRBV5-4 and TRBJ1-2; D perhaps matches TRBD1 (6 bases). Germline loops: CDR1 SGHNT, CDR2 YYREEE (reference sequence). This CDR3 spans 14 amino acids. V was pared by 0 bases and J by 4 bases, with 10 bases between. CDR3 sequence (DNA): TGTGCCAGCAGCTTGGCTGCCAGGGGCTATGGCTACACCTTC. This sequence encodes CASSLAARGYGYTF.

Remarks on this clone: Other nucleotide sequences in the sample specify the same CDR3. The chain is built from TRBV6-2 or TRBV6-3 and TRBJ2-7, with D unclear. CDR3 length: 11 amino acids. In germline, CDR1 is MNHEY, CDR2 SVGEGT. The V gene lost 6 bases and the J gene lost 3 bases, with 6 bases spanning the gap. CDR3 sequence (DNA): TGTGCCAGCAGCTTAGGCTACGAGCAGTACTTC. Protein: CASSLGYEQYF.

The genes are TRBV29-1 and TRBJ2-1; D not resolved. Germline V gene lookup returns CDR1 SQVTM and CDR2 ANQGSEA. V gave up 2 bases and J gave up 1 base, with 9 bases separating them. The CDR3 has 14 amino acids. The CDR3 DNA is TGCAGCGTTGAAACAATAATATCCTACAATGAGCAGTTCTTC. Translation: CSVETIISYNEQFF.

V and J are TRBV7-9 and TRBJ1-1, with D unclear. This CDR3 has 13 residues. Trimming pared 5 bases from V and 5 bases from J, leaving 12 bases between. In germline, CDR1 is SEHNR, CDR2 FQNEAQ (reference sequence). The CDR3 DNA follows: TGTGCCAGCAGCCGTGAACTAGGGACTGAAGCTTTCTTT. Its translation: CASSRELGTEAFF. The variable domain in full, with the rest retrieved from reference TRBV7-9 and TRBJ1-1, is DTGVSQNPRHKITKRGQNVTFRCDPISEHNRLYWYRQTLGQGPEFLTYFQNEAQLEKSRLLSDRFSAERPKGSFSTLEIQRTEQGDSAMYLCASSRELGTEAFFGQGTRLTVV.